The table lists the clone carrying this TCR beta chain with a few counts. What it binds is unknown. Sequencing of cultured CD4+ T cell DNA used the Oncomine TCR Beta short-read assay. The authors extracted genomic DNA from cultured CD4+ T cells. TCRdb itself ran the PCR reads through MiXCR, one entry per CDR3 protein. Among 15,000 to 19,000 distinct CDR3 sequences listed, about half were seen once. Germline lookup yields CDR1 ENHRY and CDR2 SYGVKD. This CDR3 region has 16 residues. Trimming cost V 4 bases and J 5 bases, with 19 bases left between them. The sample originates from a study of vaccination and CD4 T cells after COVID-19. Study at large: Those taking part got two shots of either the BNT162b2 or the mRNA-1273 vaccine. Post-vaccine sampling followed dose two by a median about 70 days (range 14 to 241). Points from the study as a whole: Among those convalescent, a median roughly 90% of reactive clones emerged solely post-vaccination.

The treatment was: roughly 10-day PBMC culture with coronavirus spike peptide pools or control peptides (ViraFEST assay). This sequence joins TRBV10-3 and TRBJ2-3, with D possibly being TRBD1 (5 bases). The sample consisted of CD4+ T cells from blood, cultured in vitro, taken before SARS-CoV-2 vaccination. This TCR came from a human donor who had recovered from COVID-19. This CDR3 is CAISAATGPSGDTQYF. The CDR3 region has the DNA TGTGCCATCAGTGCCGCTACAGGACCCTCCGGAGATACGCAGTATTTT.